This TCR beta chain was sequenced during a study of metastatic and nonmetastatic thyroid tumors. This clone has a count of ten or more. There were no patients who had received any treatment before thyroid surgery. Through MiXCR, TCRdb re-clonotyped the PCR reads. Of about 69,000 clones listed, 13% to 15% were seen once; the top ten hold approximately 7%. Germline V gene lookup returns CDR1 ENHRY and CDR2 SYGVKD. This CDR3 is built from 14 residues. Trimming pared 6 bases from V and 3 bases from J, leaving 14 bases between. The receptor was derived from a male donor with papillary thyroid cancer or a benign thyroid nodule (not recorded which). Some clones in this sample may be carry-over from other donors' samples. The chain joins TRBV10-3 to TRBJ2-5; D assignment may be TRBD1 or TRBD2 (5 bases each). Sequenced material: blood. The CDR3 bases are TGTGCCATCAGCCCCGGGATGGGGGAAGAGACCCAGTACTTC. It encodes CAISPGMGEETQYF.